What follows describes a single TCR beta chain. Its antigen is not known. Unstimulated naive, memory, effector memory and TEMRA subsets were sequenced, and this was done in a few donor pairs. V dropped 5 bases and J dropped 8; count of bases not matched to a gene: 9. There are 14 residues in the CDR3. CDR1 MDHEN and CDR2 SYDVKM come from the germline V gene. Generated by immunoSEQ multiplex PCR, the TCRdb table keeps only in-frame clones and is missing some. There are over 55,000 clones in the sample; over 65% occur only once, and about 3.8% lies in the top ten. The data were obtained in a study of siplizumab effects on memory and regulatory T cells. Findings and caveats of the study: Solely a minor proportion of alloreactive clones could be assigned to unstimulated subsets. Siplizumab led to significantly less abundant alloreactive sequences that could be traced back to unstimulated CD4+ memory cells. For siplizumab cultures, the suppressive function of their proliferating Tregs was not confirmed.

This clonotype was sampled from a human donor in good health. The chain is built from TRBV28 and TRBJ2-1; 7 bases are shared with TRBD2. Sequenced sample: memory CD4+ T cells sorted from blood. CDR3 region: CASSLDAGVDEQFF. DNA for the CDR3: TGTGCCAGCAGTCTAGACGCGGGAGTGGATGAGCAGTTCTTC.